Each of the 8 T cell receptor beta chains below was sequenced from the same sample in a study of blood T cells in healthy people across ages. The use of a sample-barcoded 5' primer and a J-beta primer mix characterized a second PCR of roughly 6 to 11 cycles. TCRdb re-called the 5' RACE reads through MiXCR, storing one row per CDR3 protein. Of over 1.5 million distinct CDR3 sequences listed, 49% were seen once; the top ten hold less than 2.5%. Sequenced sample: blood. The receptors derive from a woman aged 40 to 50 in good health.

This clonotype was seen a handful of times. The chain links TRBV15 to TRBJ2-3; D is unresolved. Germline CDR1 reads LNHNV; CDR2 reads YYDKDF (reference sequence). The CDR3 runs to 12 residues. With 1 base removed from V and 11 bases from J, the gap between germline ends came to 10 bases. DNA of the CDR3: TGTGCCACCAGCAGAGGACCCGGAAGGCAGTATTTT. This encodes CATSRGPGRQYF.

This clonotype turned up a few times. The chain joins TRBV6-5 to TRBJ1-2; D is uncertain. The CDR3 is 13 amino acids. Trimming took 2 bases from V and 4 from J, leaving 8 bases between them. The germline V gene encodes CDR1 MNHEY and CDR2 SVGAGI. DNA for the CDR3: TGTGCCAGCAGTTACGGCAGGAGCTATGGCTACACCTTC. Translation: CASSYGRSYGYTF.

The V gene is TRBV5-1, the J gene TRBJ1-5; the match to TRBD1 covers 12 bases. The CDR3 covers 16 residues. The V and J ends lost 4 bases and 6 bases, in that order; junction bases with no gene match: 8. Looked up from germline, CDR1 is SGHRS and CDR2 is YFSETQ. The CDR3 reads CASSPGTGGAGQPQHF. The CDR3 nucleotides read TGCGCCAGCAGCCCGGGGACAGGGGGCGCAGGTCAGCCCCAGCATTTT.

J is TRBJ1-4 and V is TRBV6-5; D not resolved. This CDR3 region has 13 residues. V shed 5 bases and J shed 8 bases, with 12 bases lying between them. Germline values: CDR1 MNHEY, CDR2 SVGAGI. The chain's CDR3 is CASSVDYGEKLFF. CDR3 coding DNA: TGTGCCAGCAGTGTCGACTATGGGGAAAAACTGTTTTTT.

The chain combines TRBV7-9 with TRBJ2-3, with 8 bases fitting TRBD1. The CDR3 runs 16 residues. The germline V gene encodes CDR1 SEHNR and CDR2 FQNEAQ (reference sequence). V trimming: 3 bases; J trimming: 6 bases; junction bases outside the gene matches: 11. The CDR3 sequence: CASSLVRGLASDTQYF. CDR3 in DNA: TGTGCCAGCAGCTTGGTCAGGGGGCTCGCGTCGGATACGCAGTATTTT.

The rearrangement links TRBV9 to TRBJ2-6, with D tentatively TRBD2 (5 bases). Germline V lookup: CDR1 SGDLS, CDR2 YYNGEE. V gave up 6 bases and J gave up 0 bases, with 10 bases separating them. This CDR3 is built from 15 residues. This CDR3 reads CASIGSRSGANVLTF. The CDR3, as DNA: TGTGCCAGCATAGGGAGCCGCTCTGGGGCCAACGTCCTGACTTTC.

This chain connects TRBV7-2 to TRBJ2-3, with D hard to call. Germline CDR1 and CDR2: SGHTA and FQGNSA. The CDR3 length is 15 residues. Trimming removed 3 bases at V and 2 bases at J, with 12 bases between. CDR3 in amino acids: CASSFLGGDTDTQYF. The CDR3 DNA is TGTGCCAGCAGCTTCCTCGGTGGGGACACAGATACGCAGTATTTT. Using reference TRBV7-2 and TRBJ2-3 for the parts outside the CDR3, the full variable domain is GAGVSQSPSNKVTEKGKDVELRCDPISGHTALYWYRQSLGQGLEFLIYFQGNSAPDKSGLPSDRFSAERTGGSVSTLTIQRTQQEDSAVYLCASSFLGGDTDTQYFGPGTRLTVL.

This clonotype was seen once. The V gene is TRBV7-8, the J gene TRBJ2-7; TRBD1 matches 7 bases. V lost 1 base and J lost 2; bases outside the gene matches: 8. CDR1 and CDR2 (germline): SGHVS, FQNEAQ. This CDR3 spans 16 amino acids. The CDR3 here is CASSLVARQGAYEQYF. The CDR3 DNA follows: TGTGCCAGCAGCTTAGTTGCTAGGCAGGGGGCCTACGAGCAGTACTTC.